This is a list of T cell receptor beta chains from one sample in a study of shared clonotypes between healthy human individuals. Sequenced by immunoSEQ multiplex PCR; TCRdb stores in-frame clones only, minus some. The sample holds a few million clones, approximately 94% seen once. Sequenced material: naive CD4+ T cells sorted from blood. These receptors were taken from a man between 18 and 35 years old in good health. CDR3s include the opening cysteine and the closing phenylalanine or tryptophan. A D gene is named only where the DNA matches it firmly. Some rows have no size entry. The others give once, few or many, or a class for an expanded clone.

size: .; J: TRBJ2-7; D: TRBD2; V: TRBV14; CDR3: CASSRGTSGAYEQYF; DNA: TGTGCCAGCAGCCGCGGGACTAGCGGGGCCTACGAGCAGTACTTC
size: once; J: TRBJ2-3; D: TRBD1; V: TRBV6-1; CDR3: CASSDERTGRADTQYF; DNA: TGTGCCAGCAGTGATGAGAGGACAGGGCGGGCAGATACGCAGTATTTT
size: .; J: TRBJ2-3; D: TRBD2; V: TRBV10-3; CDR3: CAISENAGVGAITDTQYF; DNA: TGTGCCATCAGTGAGAACGCGGGAGTGGGCGCCATCACAGATACGCAGTATTTT
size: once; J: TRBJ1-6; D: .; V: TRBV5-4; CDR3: CASSSQGSDSPLHF; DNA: TGTGCCAGCAGCTCTCAGGGGTCTGATTCACCCCTCCACTTT
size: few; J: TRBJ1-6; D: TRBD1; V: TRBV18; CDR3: CASSPPATGKSNSPLHF; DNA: TGTGCCAGCTCACCACCTGCGACAGGGAAATCGAATTCACCCCTCCACTTT
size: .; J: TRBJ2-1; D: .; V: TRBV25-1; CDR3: CASSDSVSYNEQFF; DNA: TGTGCCAGCAGTGACTCAGTCTCCTACAATGAGCAGTTCTTC
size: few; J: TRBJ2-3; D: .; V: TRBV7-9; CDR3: CASSDTDTQYF; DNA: TGTGCCAGCAGCGACACAGATACGCAGTATTTT
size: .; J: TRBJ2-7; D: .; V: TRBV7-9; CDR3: CASSLIWGQGEQYF; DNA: TGTGCCAGCAGCTTAATTTGGGGGCAGGGGGAGCAGTACTTC
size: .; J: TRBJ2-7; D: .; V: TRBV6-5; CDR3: CASGRDSYEQYF; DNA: TGTGCCAGCGGCAGGGACTCCTACGAGCAGTACTTC
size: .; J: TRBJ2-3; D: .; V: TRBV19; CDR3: CASSMPREPSTDTQYF; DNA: TGTGCCAGTAGTATGCCCAGAGAACCTAGCACAGATACGCAGTATTTT
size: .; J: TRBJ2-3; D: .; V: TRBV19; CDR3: CASSIQTSITDTQYF; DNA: TGTGCCAGTAGTATTCAGACTAGTATCACAGATACGCAGTATTTT
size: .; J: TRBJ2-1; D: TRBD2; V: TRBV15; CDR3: CATERGGNEQFF; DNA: TGTGCCACGGAACGCGGGGGCAATGAGCAGTTCTTC
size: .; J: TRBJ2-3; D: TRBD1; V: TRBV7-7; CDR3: CASSPGQGGDTQYF; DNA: TGTGCTAGCAGCCCTGGACAGGGCGGAGATACGCAGTATTTT
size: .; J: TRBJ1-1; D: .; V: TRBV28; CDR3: CASSTGTLNTEAFF; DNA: TGTGCCAGCAGTACAGGGACCTTGAACACTGAAGCTTTCTTT
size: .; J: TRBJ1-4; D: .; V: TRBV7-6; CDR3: CASSLAGNEKLFF; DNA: TGTGCCAGCAGCCTAGCAGGGAATGAAAAACTGTTTTTT
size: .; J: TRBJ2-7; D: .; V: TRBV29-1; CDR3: CSVGTDYYEQYF; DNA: TGCAGCGTGGGAACAGATTACTACGAGCAGTACTTC
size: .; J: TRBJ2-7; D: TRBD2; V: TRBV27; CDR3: CASSLGLAGDYEQYF; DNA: TGTGCCAGCAGTTTGGGGCTAGCGGGCGACTACGAGCAGTACTTC
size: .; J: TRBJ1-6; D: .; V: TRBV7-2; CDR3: CASSFGGGNSPLHF; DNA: TGTGCCAGCAGCTTCGGGGGTGGGAATTCACCCCTCCACTTT
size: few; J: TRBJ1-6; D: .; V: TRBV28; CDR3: CASSLGAGSPLHF; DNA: TGTGCCAGCAGTTTAGGGGCTGGTTCACCCCTCCACTTT
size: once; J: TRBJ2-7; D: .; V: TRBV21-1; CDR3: CASSGRDRDGYEQYF; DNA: TGTGCCAGCAGCGGGCGGGACAGGGATGGTTACGAGCAGTACTTC
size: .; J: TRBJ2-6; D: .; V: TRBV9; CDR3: CASSKNPGFSGANVLTF; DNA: TGTGCCAGCAGCAAGAACCCGGGCTTCTCTGGGGCCAACGTCCTGACTTTC
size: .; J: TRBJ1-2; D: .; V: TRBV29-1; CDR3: CSVDGYTF; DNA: TGCAGCGTGGATGGCTACACCTTC
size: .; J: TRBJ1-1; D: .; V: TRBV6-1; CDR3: CASSEAGVGFQAFF; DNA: TGTGCCAGCAGTGAAGCGGGGGTAGGGTTTCAAGCTTTCTTT
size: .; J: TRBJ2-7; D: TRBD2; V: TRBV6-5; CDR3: CASSRGTSGTHEQYF; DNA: TGTGCCAGCAGCCGCGGGACTAGCGGGACCCACGAGCAGTACTTC
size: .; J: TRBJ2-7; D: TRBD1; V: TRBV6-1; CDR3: CASSGARQGPNEQYF; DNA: TGTGCCAGCAGTGGGGCCAGACAGGGACCCAACGAGCAGTACTTC
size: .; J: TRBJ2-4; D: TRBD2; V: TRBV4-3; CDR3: CASRPLAGGPDDKNIQYF; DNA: TGCGCCAGCCGACCACTAGCGGGAGGGCCCGACGACAAAAACATTCAGTACTTC
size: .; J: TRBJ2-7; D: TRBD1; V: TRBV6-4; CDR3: CASTKDRDISYEQYF; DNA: TGTGCCAGCACCAAGGACAGGGACATCTCCTACGAGCAGTACTTC
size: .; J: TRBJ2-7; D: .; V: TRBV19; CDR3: CASSISDGKRGQYF; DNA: TGTGCCAGTAGTATAAGCGACGGGAAAAGGGGGCAGTACTTC
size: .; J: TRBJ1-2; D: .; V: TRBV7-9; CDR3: CASRGVTPYGYTF; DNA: TGTGCCAGCAGGGGTGTTACTCCGTATGGCTACACCTTC
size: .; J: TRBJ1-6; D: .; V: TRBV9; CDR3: CASSVGPGNSPLHF; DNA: TGTGCCAGCAGCGTAGGTCCAGGGAATTCACCCCTCCACTTT
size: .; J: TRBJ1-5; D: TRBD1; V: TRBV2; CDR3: CASSLQGSGGNQPQHF; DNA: TGTGCCAGCAGTTTACAGGGGTCCGGGGGCAATCAGCCCCAGCATTTT
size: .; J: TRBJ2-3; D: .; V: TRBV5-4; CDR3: CASSGGSTPGTDTQYF; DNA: TGTGCCAGCAGCGGGGGGTCGACCCCGGGGACAGATACGCAGTATTTT
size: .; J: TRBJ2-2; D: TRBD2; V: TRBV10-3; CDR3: CAIGRLAGGPNTGELFF; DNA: TGTGCCATCGGTCGACTAGCGGGAGGGCCTAACACCGGGGAGCTGTTTTTT
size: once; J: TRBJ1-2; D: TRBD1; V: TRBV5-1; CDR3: CASSLQQGDYGYTF; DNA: TGCGCCAGCAGCTTACAACAGGGGGACTATGGCTACACCTTC
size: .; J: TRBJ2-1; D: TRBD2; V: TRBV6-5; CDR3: CASSRTRPNEQFF; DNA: TGTGCCAGCAGCCGGACTAGGCCGAATGAGCAGTTCTTC
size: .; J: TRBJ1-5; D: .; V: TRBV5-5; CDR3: CASSLDWSAGVFDSNQPQHF; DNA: TGTGCCAGCAGCTTGGATTGGTCGGCAGGGGTTTTCGATAGCAATCAGCCCCAGCATTTT
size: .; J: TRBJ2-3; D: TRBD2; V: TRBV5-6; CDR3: CASSLRLAGVTDTQYF; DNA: TGTGCCAGCAGCTTGAGGCTAGCGGGGGTCACAGATACGCAGTATTTT